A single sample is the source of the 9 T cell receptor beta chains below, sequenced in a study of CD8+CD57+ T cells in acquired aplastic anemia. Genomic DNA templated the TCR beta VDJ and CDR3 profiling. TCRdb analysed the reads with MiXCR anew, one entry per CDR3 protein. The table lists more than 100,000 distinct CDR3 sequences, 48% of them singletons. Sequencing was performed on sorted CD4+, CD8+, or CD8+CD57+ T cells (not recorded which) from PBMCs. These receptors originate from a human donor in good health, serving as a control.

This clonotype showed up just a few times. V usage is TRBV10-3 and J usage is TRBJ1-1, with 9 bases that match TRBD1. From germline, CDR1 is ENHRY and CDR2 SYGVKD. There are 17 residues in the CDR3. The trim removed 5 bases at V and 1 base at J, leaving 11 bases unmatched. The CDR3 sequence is CAISPVLDRGKNTEAFF. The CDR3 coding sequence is TGTGCCATCAGTCCCGTCCTTGACAGGGGGAAGAACACTGAAGCTTTCTTT.

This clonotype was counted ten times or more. CDR3 amino acids: CASSSPGLAGSTDTQYF. The CDR3 nucleotides read TGTGCCAGCAGTTCCCCCGGACTAGCGGGGAGCACAGATACGCAGTATTTT. The gene calls are TRBV27 and TRBJ2-3; TRBD2 matches at 12 bases. CDR1 is MNHEY, CDR2 SMNVEV, per germline (reference sequence). J gave up 0 bases and V 4 bases, and 5 bases lay outside the gene matches. The CDR3 loop spans 17 amino acids.

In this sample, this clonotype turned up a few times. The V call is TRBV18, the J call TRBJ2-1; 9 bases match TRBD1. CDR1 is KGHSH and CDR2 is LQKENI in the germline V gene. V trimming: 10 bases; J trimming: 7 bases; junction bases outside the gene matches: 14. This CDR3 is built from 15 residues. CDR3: CATFPGQGIGNEQFF. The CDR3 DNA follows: TGTGCCACTTTTCCGGGACAGGGTATAGGAAATGAGCAGTTCTTC.

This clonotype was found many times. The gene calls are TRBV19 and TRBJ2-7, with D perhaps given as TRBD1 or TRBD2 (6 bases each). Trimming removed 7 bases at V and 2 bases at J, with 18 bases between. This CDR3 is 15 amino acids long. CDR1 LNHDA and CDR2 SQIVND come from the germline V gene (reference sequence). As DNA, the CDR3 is TGTGCCAGTAAACGGGGGCCAGAAGATCCCTACGAGCAGTACTTC. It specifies CASKRGPEDPYEQYF.

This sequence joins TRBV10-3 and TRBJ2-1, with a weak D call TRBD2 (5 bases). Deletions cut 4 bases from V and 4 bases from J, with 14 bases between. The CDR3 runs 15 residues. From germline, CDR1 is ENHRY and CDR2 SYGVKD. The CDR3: CAISASGSGYNEQFF. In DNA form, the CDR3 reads TGTGCCATCAGTGCGTCGGGGTCGGGGTACAATGAGCAGTTCTTC.

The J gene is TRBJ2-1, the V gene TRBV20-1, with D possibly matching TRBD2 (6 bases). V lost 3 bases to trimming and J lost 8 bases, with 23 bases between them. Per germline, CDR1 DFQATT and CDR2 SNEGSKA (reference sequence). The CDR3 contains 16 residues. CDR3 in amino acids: CSARKGRGSIQDEQFF. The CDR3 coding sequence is TGCAGTGCTAGGAAGGGGCGGGGAAGTATACAAGATGAGCAGTTCTTC.

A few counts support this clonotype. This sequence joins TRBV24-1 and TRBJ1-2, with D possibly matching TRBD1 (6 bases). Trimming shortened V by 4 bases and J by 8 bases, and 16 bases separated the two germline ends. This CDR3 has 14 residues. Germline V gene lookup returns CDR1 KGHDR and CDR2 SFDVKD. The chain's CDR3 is CATSDPRGAEGYTF. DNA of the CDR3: TGTGCCACCAGTGACCCTCGGGGGGCAGAGGGCTACACCTTC.

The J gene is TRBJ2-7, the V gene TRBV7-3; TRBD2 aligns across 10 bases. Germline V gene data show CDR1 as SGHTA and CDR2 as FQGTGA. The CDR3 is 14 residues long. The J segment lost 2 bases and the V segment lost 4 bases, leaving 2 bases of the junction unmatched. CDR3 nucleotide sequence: TGTGCCAGCAGCTGGACTAGCGGTACCTACGAGCAGTACTTC. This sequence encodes CASSWTSGTYEQYF.

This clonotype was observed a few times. CDR3 nucleotide sequence: TGTGCCAGCAGCTTAGTGGTCGCGGGGCTCGGCAATGAGCAGTTCTTC. Residues: CASSLVVAGLGNEQFF. This chain links TRBV7-6 with TRBJ2-1; TRBD2 might be the D (6 bases). V lost 1 base and J lost 6, with 16 bases in between. The CDR3 totals 16 residues. From germline, CDR1 is SGHVS and CDR2 FNYEAQ.